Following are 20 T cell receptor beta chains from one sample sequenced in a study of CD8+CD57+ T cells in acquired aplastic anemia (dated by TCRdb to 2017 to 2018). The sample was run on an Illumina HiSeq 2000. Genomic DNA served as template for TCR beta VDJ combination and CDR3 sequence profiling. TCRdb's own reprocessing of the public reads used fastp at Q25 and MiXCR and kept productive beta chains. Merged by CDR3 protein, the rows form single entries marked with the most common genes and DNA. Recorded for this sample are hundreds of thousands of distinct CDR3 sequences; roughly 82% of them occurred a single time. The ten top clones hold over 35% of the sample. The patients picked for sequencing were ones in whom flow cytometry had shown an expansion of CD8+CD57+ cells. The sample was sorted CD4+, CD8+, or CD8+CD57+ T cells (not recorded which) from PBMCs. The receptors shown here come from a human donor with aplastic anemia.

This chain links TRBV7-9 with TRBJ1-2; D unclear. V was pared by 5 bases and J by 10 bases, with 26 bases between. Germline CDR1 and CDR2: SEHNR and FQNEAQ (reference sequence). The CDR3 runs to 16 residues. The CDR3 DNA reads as TGTGCCAGCAGCGCTAGCTCTACAGAGATCCAGTACTTCTACACCTTC. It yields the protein CASSASSTEIQYFYTF.

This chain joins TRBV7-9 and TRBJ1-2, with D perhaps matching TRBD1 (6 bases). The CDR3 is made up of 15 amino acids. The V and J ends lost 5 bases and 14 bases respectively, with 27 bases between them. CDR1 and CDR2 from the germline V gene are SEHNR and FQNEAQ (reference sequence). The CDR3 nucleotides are TGTGCCAGCAGCCTTGGGGGGCACACTGAAGCTTTCTTTACCTTC. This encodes CASSLGGHTEAFFTF.

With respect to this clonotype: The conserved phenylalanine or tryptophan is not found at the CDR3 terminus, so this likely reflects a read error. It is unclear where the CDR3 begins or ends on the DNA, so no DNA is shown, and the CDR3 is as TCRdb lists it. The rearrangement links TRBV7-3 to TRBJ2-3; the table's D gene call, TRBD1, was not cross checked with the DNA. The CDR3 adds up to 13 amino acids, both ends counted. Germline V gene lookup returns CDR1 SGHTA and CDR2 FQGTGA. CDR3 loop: CASGLELTGNTEA.

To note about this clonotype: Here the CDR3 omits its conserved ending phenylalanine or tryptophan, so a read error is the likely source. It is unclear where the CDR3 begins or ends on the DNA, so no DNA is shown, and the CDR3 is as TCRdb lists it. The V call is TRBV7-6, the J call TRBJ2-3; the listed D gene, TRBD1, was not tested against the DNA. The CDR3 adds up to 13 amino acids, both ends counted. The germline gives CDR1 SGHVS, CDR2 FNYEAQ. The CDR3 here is CASSFRGTDTPHL.

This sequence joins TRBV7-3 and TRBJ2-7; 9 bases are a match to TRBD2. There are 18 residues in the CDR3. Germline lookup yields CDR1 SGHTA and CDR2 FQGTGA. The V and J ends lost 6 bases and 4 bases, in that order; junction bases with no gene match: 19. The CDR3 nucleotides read TGTGCCAGCAGTTCTAGCGGGGCTTGGGGAGAGACCCAGTACGAGCAGTACGTC. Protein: CASSSSGAWGETQYEQYV.

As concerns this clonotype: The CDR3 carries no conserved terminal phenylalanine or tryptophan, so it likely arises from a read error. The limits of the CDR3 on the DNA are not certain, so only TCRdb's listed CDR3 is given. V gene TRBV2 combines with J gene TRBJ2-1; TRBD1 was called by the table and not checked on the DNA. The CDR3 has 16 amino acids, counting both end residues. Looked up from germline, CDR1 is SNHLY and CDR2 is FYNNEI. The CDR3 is CASREGGANGQDEQPV.

The CDR3 protein is CASSRSPRTDTQYF. Here the CDR3 DNA reads TGTGCCAGCAGCAGGTCCCCCCGCACAGATACGCAGTATTTT. The chain recombines TRBV6-5 with TRBJ2-3; D unresolved. Germline CDR1 is MNHEY and CDR2 is SVGAGI. The V gene lost 6 bases and the J gene lost 1 base, with 11 bases spanning the gap. The CDR3 consists of 14 residues.

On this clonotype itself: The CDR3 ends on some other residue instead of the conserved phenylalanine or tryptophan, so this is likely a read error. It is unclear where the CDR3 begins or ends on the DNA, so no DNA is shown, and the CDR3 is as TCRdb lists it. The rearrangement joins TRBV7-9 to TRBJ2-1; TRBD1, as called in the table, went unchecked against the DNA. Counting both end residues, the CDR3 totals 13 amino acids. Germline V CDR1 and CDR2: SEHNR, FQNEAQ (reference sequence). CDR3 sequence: CASSGGTIRERSS.

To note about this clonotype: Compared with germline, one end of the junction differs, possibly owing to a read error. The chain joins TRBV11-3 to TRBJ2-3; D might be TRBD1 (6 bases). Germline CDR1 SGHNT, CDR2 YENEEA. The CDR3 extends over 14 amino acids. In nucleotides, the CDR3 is TGTGCCAGCAACTTAGATCTGACAGGAGATACGCAGTATTTT. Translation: CASNLDLTGDTQYF.

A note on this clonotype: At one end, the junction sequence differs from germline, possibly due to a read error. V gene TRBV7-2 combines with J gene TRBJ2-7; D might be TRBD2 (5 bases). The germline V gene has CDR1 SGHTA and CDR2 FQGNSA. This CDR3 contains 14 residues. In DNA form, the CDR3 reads TGTGCCAGCAGCTTAACGGGAAGCCCCTATACGCAGTATTTC. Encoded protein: CASSLTGSPYTQYF.

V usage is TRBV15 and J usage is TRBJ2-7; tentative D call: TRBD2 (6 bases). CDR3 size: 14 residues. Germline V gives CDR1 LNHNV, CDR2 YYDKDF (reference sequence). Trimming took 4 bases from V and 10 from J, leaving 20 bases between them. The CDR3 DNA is TGTGCCACCAGCAAAGTCCGGGAGCAAGAGGCCCAGTACTTC. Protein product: CATSKVREQEAQYF.

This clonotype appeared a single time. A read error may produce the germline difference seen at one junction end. The CDR3 region has the DNA TGTGCCAGCGGGGTCGATGGAGACGGGACGGCGTTTTTT. Amino acids: CASGVDGDGTAFF. The chain has TRBV7-8 and TRBJ2-3; D assignment may be TRBD1 or TRBD2 (5 bases each). Germline values: CDR1 SGHVS, CDR2 FQNEAQ. The CDR3 spans 13 residues.

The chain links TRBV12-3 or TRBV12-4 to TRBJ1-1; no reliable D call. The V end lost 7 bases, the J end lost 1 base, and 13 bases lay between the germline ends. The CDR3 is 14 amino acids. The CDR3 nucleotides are TGTGCCAGCACTCAAACGGGAGGGAACACTGAAGCTTTCTTT. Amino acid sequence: CASTQTGGNTEAFF.

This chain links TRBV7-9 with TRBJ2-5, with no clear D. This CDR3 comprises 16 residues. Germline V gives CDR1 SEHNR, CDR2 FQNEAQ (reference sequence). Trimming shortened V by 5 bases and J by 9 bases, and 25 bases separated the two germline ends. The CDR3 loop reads CASSLDSLRNLGAQYF. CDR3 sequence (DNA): TGTGCCAGCAGCCTAGATAGTTTGCGGAACCTCGGAGCCCAGTACTTC.

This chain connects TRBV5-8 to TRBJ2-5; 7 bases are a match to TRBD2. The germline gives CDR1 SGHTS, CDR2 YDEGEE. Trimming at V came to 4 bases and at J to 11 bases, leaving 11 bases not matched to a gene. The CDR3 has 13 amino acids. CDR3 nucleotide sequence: TGTGCCAGCAGCGTGGGGAGGGTCCATGAGCAGTACTTC. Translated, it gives CASSVGRVHEQYF. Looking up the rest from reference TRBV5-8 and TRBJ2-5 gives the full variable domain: EAGVTQSPTHLIKTRGQQATLRCSPISGHTSVYWYQQALGLGLQFLLWYDEGEERNRGNFPPRFSGRQFPNYSSELNVNALELEDSALYLCASSVGRVHEQYFGPGTRLLVL.

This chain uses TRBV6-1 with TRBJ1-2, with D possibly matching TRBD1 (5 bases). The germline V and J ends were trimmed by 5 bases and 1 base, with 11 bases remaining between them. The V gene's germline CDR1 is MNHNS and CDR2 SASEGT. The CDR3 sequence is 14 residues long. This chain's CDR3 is CASSSGTGNYGYTF. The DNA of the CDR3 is TGTGCCAGCAGTTCTGGGACGGGTAACTATGGCTACACCTTC.

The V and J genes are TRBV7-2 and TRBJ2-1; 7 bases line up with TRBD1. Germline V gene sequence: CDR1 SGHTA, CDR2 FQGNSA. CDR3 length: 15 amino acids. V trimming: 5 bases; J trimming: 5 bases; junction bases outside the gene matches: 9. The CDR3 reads CASSQRQGNDNEQFF. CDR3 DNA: TGTGCCAGCAGCCAGCGACAGGGTAACGACAATGAGCAGTTCTTC.

The CDR3 spells CASSPGQAGDTQYYF. The CDR3 DNA reads as TGTGCCAGCAGCCCTGGACAGGCCGGCGATACGCAGTATTATTTT. The V and J genes are TRBV7-3 and TRBJ2-3, with 7 bases fitting TRBD1. Germline V gene sequence: CDR1 SGHTA, CDR2 FQGTGA. V trimming: 5 bases; J trimming: 15 bases; junction bases outside the gene matches: 20. CDR3 size: 15 residues.

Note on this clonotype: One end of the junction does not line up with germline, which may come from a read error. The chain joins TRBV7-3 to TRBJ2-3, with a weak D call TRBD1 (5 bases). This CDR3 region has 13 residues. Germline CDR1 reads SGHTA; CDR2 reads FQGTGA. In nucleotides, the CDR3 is TGTGCCAGCGGGGCAGTAGCAGAAGCCCAGCACTACTTT. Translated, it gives CASGAVAEAQHYF.

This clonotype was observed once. CDR3 DNA sequence: TGTGCCAGCAGCTTATCCCCAGACAAAGAGACCCAGTACTTC. Amino acid sequence: CASSLSPDKETQYF. The chain has TRBV11-3 and TRBJ2-5; D not certain. This CDR3 is built from 14 residues. CDR1 and CDR2 (germline): SGHNT, YENEEA. Trimming pared 2 bases from V and 3 bases from J, leaving 10 bases between.